The 29 T cell receptor beta chains given below trace back to one sample, sequenced in a study of blood T cell repertoires in COVID-19. TCRdb keeps only in-frame clones here, not all; method: immunoSEQ multiplex PCR. The table records 300,000 to 350,000 clones, 88% of them present only once. Sequenced sample: PBMCs or T cells enriched from blood (not recorded which). The receptors derive from a man younger than 45 who had recovered from COVID-19.

Here the CDR3 reads CASSRLGRGGQTDTQYF. As DNA, the CDR3 is TGTGCCAGCAGTCGATTGGGGCGGGGGGGCCAAACAGATACGCAGTATTTT. V gene TRBV28 combines with J gene TRBJ2-3; 9 bases map to TRBD2. Germline values: CDR1 MDHEN, CDR2 SYDVKM. V gave up 5 bases and J gave up 3 bases; unmatched junction bases: 12. This CDR3 spans 17 amino acids.

V gene TRBV5-1 combines with J gene TRBJ2-3; D perhaps matches TRBD2 (6 bases). CDR3 length: 14 amino acids. Germline V gene lookup returns CDR1 SGHRS and CDR2 YFSETQ. The V gene lost 4 bases and the J gene lost 1 base, with 10 bases spanning the gap. The CDR3 DNA is TGCGCCAGCAGCGGAGGGACGGGCACAGATACGCAGTATTTT. Protein: CASSGGTGTDTQYF. The whole variable domain, remainder taken from reference TRBV5-1 and TRBJ2-3, is KAGVTQTPRYLIKTRGQQVTLSCSPISGHRSVSWYQQTPGQGLQFLFEYFSETQRNKGNFPGRFSGRQFSNSRSEMNVSTLELGDSALYLCASSGGTGTDTQYFGPGTRLTVL.

A few counts support this clone. V and J are TRBV7-3 and TRBJ2-5, with 7 bases matching TRBD2. Trimming removed 0 bases from V and 5 bases from J; junction bases left unmatched: 3. CDR1 is SGHTA, CDR2 FQGTGA, per germline. This CDR3 has 14 amino acids. The CDR3 DNA reads as TGTGCCAGCAGCTTAACAGCGGGGTCGGAGACCCAGTACTTC. Translated, it gives CASSLTAGSETQYF.

The chain couples TRBV5-8 to TRBJ1-5; a possible D gene is TRBD1 (6 bases). Germline CDR1 is SGHTS and CDR2 is YDEGEE. This CDR3 comprises 16 residues. V was shortened by 4 bases and J by 2 bases, with 16 bases between the two germline ends. The CDR3 DNA sequence: TGTGCCAGCAGCCTAAAGACAGGCGGAGGCAATCAGCCCCAGCATTTT. It specifies CASSLKTGGGNQPQHF.

The J gene is TRBJ1-3, the V gene TRBV7-2, with no clear D. V gave up 0 bases and J gave up 0 bases, with 6 bases separating them. The length of the CDR3 is 15 residues. Germline V lookup: CDR1 SGHTA, CDR2 FQGNSA. The CDR3 here is CASSLAVYSGNTIYF. CDR3 sequence (DNA): TGTGCCAGCAGCTTAGCCGTATACTCTGGAAACACCATATATTTT.

The chain is built from TRBV27 and TRBJ1-6; D ambiguous. Between the trimmed V and J ends, which lost 2 bases and 10 bases, there was a span of 12 bases. The CDR3 spans 14 residues. The germline V gene encodes CDR1 MNHEY and CDR2 SMNVEV (reference sequence). In DNA form, the CDR3 reads TGTGCCAGCAGTTTAAGTTTGGGCTGGTCACCCCTCCACTTT. This codes for CASSLSLGWSPLHF.

The chain is built from TRBV11-2 and TRBJ2-5; D gene uncertain. Between the trimmed V and J ends, which lost 2 bases and 2 bases, there was a span of 9 bases. Germline CDR1 and CDR2: SGHAT and FQNNGV. The CDR3 is 14 residues long. Here the CDR3 DNA reads TGTGCCAGCAGCTTAAACGGGTGGCAAGAGACCCAGTACTTC. Translation gives CASSLNGWQETQYF.

This chain links TRBV19 with TRBJ2-5, with 7 nucleotides matching TRBD2. The germline V gene has CDR1 LNHDA and CDR2 SQIVND (reference sequence). This CDR3 is built from 16 residues. J gave up 2 bases and V 4 bases, and 10 bases lay outside the gene matches. This CDR3 reads CASSNNPAGVQETQYF. The CDR3 nucleotides are TGTGCCAGTAGTAACAATCCCGCGGGGGTACAAGAGACCCAGTACTTC. Complete variable domain (other parts from reference TRBV19 and TRBJ2-5): DGGITQSPKYLFRKEGQNVTLSCEQNLNHDAMYWYRQDPGQGLRLIYYSQIVNDFQKGDIAEGYSVSREKKESFPLTVTSAQKNPTAFYLCASSNNPAGVQETQYFGPGTRLLVL.

V is TRBV29-1 and J is TRBJ2-2; no reliable D call. The germline V and J ends were trimmed by 2 bases and 7 bases, with 11 bases remaining between them. CDR3 length: 13 residues. Germline V gene data show CDR1 as SQVTM and CDR2 as ANQGSEA. CDR3 amino acids: CSVEFLRVGELFF. The DNA of the CDR3 is TGCAGCGTTGAATTTCTCCGAGTCGGGGAGCTGTTTTTT.

The gene calls are TRBV5-1 and TRBJ2-7, with 11 bases that match TRBD1. Per germline, CDR1 SGHRS and CDR2 YFSETQ. Germline trimming cut 4 bases from V and 3 bases from J; bases unmatched to any gene: 3. CDR3 length: 14 residues. The CDR3 spells CASSPGQGVYEQYF. CDR3 DNA sequence: TGCGCCAGCAGCCCGGGACAGGGGGTCTACGAGCAGTACTTC.

The genes are TRBV5-4 and TRBJ1-6; 9 nucleotides match TRBD1. The ends lost 3 bases at V and 3 bases at J; junction bases unmatched: 4. CDR3 size: 16 residues. Germline V gene data show CDR1 as SGHNT and CDR2 as YYREEE (reference sequence). The CDR3 is CASSSSTGGYNSPLHF. The DNA for the CDR3 is TGTGCCAGCAGCTCCTCGACAGGGGGCTATAATTCACCCCTCCACTTT.

The sample holds one count of this clone. The chain couples TRBV6-5 to TRBJ2-1; TRBD2 agrees at 13 bases. The V and J ends lost 5 bases and 5 bases, in that order; junction bases with no gene match: 3. This CDR3 is 15 amino acids long. From germline, CDR1 is MNHEY and CDR2 SVGAGI. The DNA for the CDR3 is TGTGCCAGCAGTCCCGGGACTAGCGGGAACAATGAGCAGTTCTTC. It is translated as CASSPGTSGNNEQFF.

The rearrangement uses TRBV4-1 and TRBJ2-1, with 9 positions matching TRBD1. V gave up 0 bases and J gave up 10 bases; unmatched junction bases: 4. Per the germline V gene, CDR1 is MGHRA and CDR2 is YSYEKL. The CDR3 contains 14 residues. Here the CDR3 DNA reads TGCGCCAGCAGCCAAGAGACAGGGGGGCAAGAGCAGTTCTTC. Its translation is CASSQETGGQEQFF.

The J gene is TRBJ1-3, the V gene TRBV10-2; the D is unclear. Germline V lookup: CDR1 WSHSY, CDR2 SAAADI. Trimming shortened V by 6 bases and J by 1 base, and 7 bases separated the two germline ends. The CDR3 length is 13 residues. The CDR3 here is CASSFQSGNTIYF. The CDR3 DNA is TGCGCCAGCAGCTTCCAGTCTGGAAACACCATATATTTT.

The chain carries TRBV11-2 and TRBJ1-4; D not resolved. This CDR3 has 14 residues. The V end lost 2 bases, the J end lost 2 bases, and 6 bases lay between the germline ends. Germline CDR1 reads SGHAT; CDR2 reads FQNNGV. CDR3 DNA: TGTGCCAGCAGCTTAATATCGACTAATGAAAAACTGTTTTTT. Residues: CASSLISTNEKLFF.

CDR3: CASTKGFGGDMDTQYF. CDR3 in DNA: TGTGCCAGCACCAAGGGGTTTGGCGGGGATATGGATACGCAGTATTTT. The chain links TRBV5-6 to TRBJ2-3; TRBD2 might be the D (6 bases). V was shortened by 6 bases and J by 6 bases, with 23 bases between the two germline ends. The CDR3 contains 16 residues. CDR1 and CDR2 (germline): SGHDT, YYEEEE.

The chain joins TRBV2 to TRBJ2-3; 14 bases are shared with TRBD2. CDR1 and CDR2 (germline): SNHLY, FYNNEI. The ends lost 6 bases at V and 0 bases at J; junction bases unmatched: 8. This CDR3 contains 18 residues. CDR3 protein: CASRARLAGGTSTDTQYF. In DNA form, the CDR3 reads TGTGCCAGCAGAGCCCGACTAGCGGGGGGGACGAGCACAGATACGCAGTATTTT.

The chain is built from TRBV18 and TRBJ1-4; D unresolved. V was pared by 3 bases and J by 5 bases, with 10 bases between. The V gene's germline CDR1 is KGHSH and CDR2 LQKENI. The CDR3 is 14 amino acids. As DNA, the CDR3 is TGTGCCAGCTCACCGGCTGTTAAGAATGAAAAACTGTTTTTT. Encoded protein: CASSPAVKNEKLFF.

CDR3 in amino acids: CASSLVDRVPYGYTF. The DNA for the CDR3 is TGTGCCAGCAGCTTAGTCGACAGGGTGCCGTATGGCTACACCTTC. The chain uses TRBV7-9 and TRBJ1-2; TRBD1 agrees at 7 bases. This CDR3 has 15 residues. With V trimmed by 1 base and J by 5 bases, 7 bases remained unmatched. CDR1 SEHNR and CDR2 FQNEAQ come from the germline V gene (reference sequence).

This clone has just a few counts. This rearrangement joins TRBV24-1 to TRBJ2-7; 8 bases map to TRBD1. Per germline, CDR1 KGHDR and CDR2 SFDVKD. The CDR3 covers 17 residues. V shed 3 bases and J 0 bases; nucleotides not matched to a gene: 9. CDR3 amino acids: CATSDGGQGARSYEQYF. CDR3 nucleotides: TGTGCCACCAGTGATGGGGGCCAGGGGGCCCGCTCCTACGAGCAGTACTTC.

The V and J genes are TRBV30 and TRBJ2-3; D may be TRBD1 (6 bases). V gave up 2 bases and J gave up 3 bases, with 12 bases separating them. The germline CDR1 and CDR2 sequences are GTSNPN and SVGIG (reference sequence). The CDR3 is 14 residues long. The CDR3 reads CAWSSGRGTDTQYF. The CDR3 coding sequence is TGTGCCTGGAGTTCGGGCAGGGGTACAGATACGCAGTATTTT.

This clone was recorded only once. The V call is TRBV19, the J call TRBJ1-1; D is perhaps TRBD1 (6 bases). CDR3 size: 15 residues. Trimming removed 3 bases from V and 4 bases from J, with 15 bases in between. The germline gives CDR1 LNHDA, CDR2 SQIVND (reference sequence). Written as DNA, the CDR3 is TGTGCCAGTAGTATGCCCGGGGGGGCGAGCACTGAAGCTTTCTTT. It yields the protein CASSMPGGASTEAFF.

V usage is TRBV25-1 and J usage is TRBJ1-6; TRBD1 agrees at 7 bases. The J segment lost 7 bases and the V segment lost 3 bases, leaving 6 bases of the junction unmatched. Germline V gene lookup returns CDR1 MGHDK and CDR2 SYGVNS. This CDR3 comprises 15 residues. CDR3 DNA: TGTGCCAGCAGTGACGACCCAGGGGGGAATTCACCCCTCCACTTT. This gives the protein CASSDDPGGNSPLHF.

This clone has more than one count but fewer than ten. This chain connects TRBV2 to TRBJ1-6; 7 nucleotides agree with TRBD1. The junction had 3 bases not matched to a gene; V was cut back by 3 bases and J by 1 base. This CDR3 comprises 16 residues. Per germline, CDR1 SNHLY and CDR2 FYNNEI. CDR3 nucleotide sequence: TGTGCCAGCAGTGACGACAGGGTTTCCTATAATTCACCCCTCCACTTT. Protein product: CASSDDRVSYNSPLHF. Full variable domain (remainder filled in from reference TRBV2 and TRBJ1-6): EPEVTQTPSHQVTQMGQEVILRCVPISNHLYFYWYRQILGQKVEFLVSFYNNEISEKSEIFDDQFSVERPDGSNFTLKIRSTKLEDSAMYFCASSDDRVSYNSPLHFGNGTRLTVT.

V is TRBV28 and J is TRBJ2-5; D is perhaps TRBD1 (6 bases). Germline-derived CDR1 and CDR2 are MDHEN and SYDVKM. Deletions cut 8 bases from V and 5 bases from J, with 12 bases between. The CDR3 loop spans 12 amino acids. The CDR3 coding sequence is TGTGCCAGCCGAACAGGGTTGGAGACCCAGTACTTC. Translated: CASRTGLETQYF.

This chain uses TRBV3-1 (or the pseudogene TRBV3-2) with TRBJ2-2; 10 positions agree with TRBD2. With 1 base clipped from V and 2 bases from J, the junction kept 7 bases outside the gene matches. The CDR3 totals 18 residues. Germline V lookup: CDR1 LGHDT, CDR2 YNNKEL (reference sequence). The CDR3 coding sequence is TGTGCCAGCAGCCAAGGAGTAGCGGGGGGCCTCAACACCGGGGAGCTGTTTTTT. Protein product: CASSQGVAGGLNTGELFF.

The DNA of the CDR3 is TGCGCCAGCACCCTGCGGGGCTGGGGAAACACTGAAGCTTTCTTT. Translating gives CASTLRGWGNTEAFF. The V gene is TRBV5-1, the J gene TRBJ1-1, with D perhaps TRBD1 (5 bases). The V end was cut by 6 bases, the J end by 2 bases, with 17 bases between. Germline V gives CDR1 SGHRS, CDR2 YFSETQ. The CDR3 spans 15 residues.

The gene calls are TRBV28 and TRBJ1-6, with TRBD1 identical over 8 bases. V lost 6 bases and J lost 7; bases outside the gene matches: 14. CDR1 is MDHEN and CDR2 is SYDVKM in the germline V gene. The CDR3 length is 17 residues. CDR3 bases: TGTGCCAGCAGCTACCTCGGACAGGGAGGCTTCAATTCACCCCTCCACTTT. This sequence encodes CASSYLGQGGFNSPLHF.

The rearrangement uses TRBV7-3 and TRBJ2-1; 8 bases agree with TRBD2. CDR3 length: 15 residues. The V and J ends lost 6 bases and 7 bases, in that order; junction bases with no gene match: 11. Looked up from germline, CDR1 is SGHTA and CDR2 is FQGTGA. The CDR3 protein is CASSPGTRERNEQFF. For the CDR3, the DNA is TGTGCCAGCAGTCCCGGGACTAGAGAAAGGAATGAGCAGTTCTTC.